The text below deals with one T cell receptor (beta chain). Antigen specificity is unknown. These data belong to a study of regulatory dendritic cells for organ transplantation. Data came from immunoSEQ multiplex PCR; TCRdb stores just in-frame clones and leaves some out. In the table there are under 25,000 clones, 74% of which are singletons. Memory T cells were CD45RO+, naive were CD45RA+, sorted by FACS. Study outcomes and limitations: Memory CD8+ clonal expansion seemed more limited with regulatory than mature dendritic cells.

Source material: memory CD4+ T cells from blood. Subset noted: CD45RO+ memory T cells. This receptor was identified in a human donor in good health.

CDR3 sequence reads: CASSESGRGNPYEQYF. CDR3 nucleotide sequence: TGTGCCAGCAGTGAATCAGGGCGGGGTAACCCCTACGAGCAGTACTTC. The J gene is TRBJ2-7, the V gene TRBV6-1, with D perhaps TRBD2 (6 bases). V gave up 2 bases and J gave up 2 bases, with 16 bases separating them. In germline, CDR1 is MNHNS, CDR2 SASEGT. The CDR3 contains 16 residues.